This T cell receptor beta chain was obtained from a study of blood T cell repertoires in COVID-19. On the study more broadly: Samples taken during acute and convalescent COVID-19 were collected in the United States, Italy and Spain. In each case, the material was cDNA or gDNA derived from T cells, B-cell-depleted T cells, or PBMCs.

The CDR3 length is 14 residues. Germline lookup yields CDR1 SGHVS and CDR2 FQNEAQ. Deletions cut 1 base from V and 7 bases from J, with 8 bases between. Method: immunoSEQ multiplex PCR; TCRdb's copy keeps in-frame clones and lacks some. The table includes about 190,000 clones, 86% detected once. Individuals aged about 18 to 100 years were recruited from approximately 24 US areas. The rearrangement links TRBV7-8 to TRBJ1-6; TRBD1 is a possible D gene (6 bases). Material for sequencing was PBMCs or T cells enriched from blood (not recorded which). This clonotype was obtained from a woman aged 35 to 49 in a cohort exposed to, infected with or recovered from COVID-19 (not recorded which). The chain's CDR3 is CASSLVTGNSPLHF. In DNA form, the CDR3 reads TGTGCCAGCAGCTTAGTTACAGGGAATTCACCCCTCCACTTT.